The source of this TCR beta chain is a study of prognosis after radiotherapy for stage I lung cancer. On the study more broadly: Participants consisted of stage I non-small cell lung cancer patients, who were enrolled between 2018 and early 2019. The study enrolled some 12 men and over five women as patients, aged 53 to 84 with a median of nearly 75 years.

Investigators drew six milliliters of peripheral blood at each of two time points. Amplification of TCR beta CDR3 from genomic DNA used two-round multiplex PCR. It was primers specific to each TRBV and TRBJ gene that first-round PCR used. TCRdb independently ran MiXCR on the multiplex PCR reads; one entry per CDR3 protein. Altogether about 31,000 distinct CDR3 sequences are present, around 43% being singletons, with the ten largest covering approximately 15%. The ends lost 7 bases at V and 2 bases at J; junction bases unmatched: 13. The CDR3 contains 17 residues. From germline, CDR1 is MDHEN and CDR2 SYDVKM.

J is TRBJ2-7 and V is TRBV28; 11 bases match TRBD1. This clonotype was sampled from a donor over 45 with non-small cell lung cancer. Sequencing used PBMCs, obtained before or after stereotactic body radiation therapy (not recorded which). Here the CDR3 reads CASIPASRDRGAYEQYF. For the CDR3, the DNA is TGTGCCAGCATTCCAGCTTCCCGGGACAGGGGGGCCTACGAGCAGTACTTC.